Included here is one T cell receptor beta chain sequence, with context. Germline V gene data show CDR1 as ENHRY and CDR2 as SYGVKD. J was trimmed by 7 bases and V by 4 bases; bases with no gene match: 7. The CDR3 has 15 residues. The data were obtained in a study of radiotherapy plus CTLA-4 blockade in lung cancer. Across the study: Objective responses were recorded in 15% to 20% of patients, with disease control recorded in 25% to 40%.

Repertoires were generated with immunoSEQ multiplex PCR, while TCRdb's copy carries only in-frame clones and drops some. The data show 130,000 or so clones, with just under 90% seen just once and 6.9% held by the top ten. The sequencing here drew on peripheral blood, taken from a patient treated with radiotherapy plus ipilimumab. The origin of this receptor is a human donor with non-small cell lung cancer that progressed on radiotherapy plus ipilimumab. This rearrangement joins TRBV10-3 to TRBJ1-4, with 9 bases fitting TRBD1. CDR3 nucleotide sequence: TGTGCCATCAGTGGGGGGACAGGGCAGCTTGAAAAACTGTTTTTT. Protein sequence: CAISGGTGQLEKLFF.